The 2 T cell receptor beta chains below come from one sample, sequenced in a study of T cell responses to AZD1222 COVID-19 vaccine. Libraries were prepared by immunoSEQ multiplex PCR; TCRdb keeps only in-frame clonotypes and omits some of them. In the table there are 120,000 or so clones, approximately 90% of which are singletons. This sample comprised peripheral blood, obtained on day 0 of AZD1222 vaccination. The receptors stem from an adult in good health.

V gene TRBV6-2 or TRBV6-3 combines with J gene TRBJ2-2; D gene uncertain. Trimming took 5 bases from V and 3 from J, leaving 13 bases between them. Germline V gene sequence: CDR1 MNHEY, CDR2 SVGEGT. This CDR3 is built from 15 residues. This CDR3 reads CASSLVYRDTGELFF. In DNA, the CDR3 is TGTGCCAGCAGTCTAGTCTACAGAGACACCGGGGAGCTGTTTTTT.

The chain uses TRBV28 and TRBJ1-6, with D unresolved. Trimming took 3 bases from V and 10 from J, leaving 16 bases between them. Germline values: CDR1 MDHEN, CDR2 SYDVKM. The CDR3 runs 15 residues. As DNA, the CDR3 is TGTGCCAGCAGTTTGTGGGCCGAGATTTCATCACCCCTCCACTTT. Residues: CASSLWAEISSPLHF. Supplemented by reference TRBV28 and TRBJ1-6, the full variable domain reads DVKVTQSSRYLVKRTGEKVFLECVQDMDHENMFWYRQDPGLGLRLIYFSYDVKMKEKGDIPEGYSVSREKKERFSLILESASTNQTSMYLCASSLWAEISSPLHFGNGTRLTVT.